This T cell receptor (beta chain) is from a study of cytomegalovirus exposure and HLA in healthy donors. Study-level points and caveats: Specificity for CMV antigens was confirmed in vitro for a few of the CMV-associated chains. That first-cohort TCR clusters tended to co-occur in the 95 to 150 validation repertoires was found in a later analysis.

The CDR3 consists of 15 residues. J was trimmed by 6 bases and V by 3 bases; bases with no gene match: 9. In germline, CDR1 is SGHRS, CDR2 YFSETQ. Only in-frame clones appear in the TCRdb table, and some are missing; sequencing was by immunoSEQ multiplex PCR. Of around 160,000 clones in the sample, under 95% were seen once. Note on this clone: No antigen is known for it.

The rearrangement links TRBV5-1 to TRBJ1-2; 9 positions agree with TRBD1. The source is a woman under 30 in good health and CMV-seropositive. The source material was PBMCs. The CDR3 DNA sequence: TGCGCCAGCAGCTCGCCACAGGGGGCTCAGGATGGCTACACCTTC. Its protein is CASSSPQGAQDGYTF.